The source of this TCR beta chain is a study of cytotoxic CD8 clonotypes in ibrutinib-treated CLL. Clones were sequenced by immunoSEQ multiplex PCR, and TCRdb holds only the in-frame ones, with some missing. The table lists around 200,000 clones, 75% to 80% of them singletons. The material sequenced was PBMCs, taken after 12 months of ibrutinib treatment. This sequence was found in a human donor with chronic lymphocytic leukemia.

CDR3 sequence reads: CASSLTTGFTEAFF. As DNA, the CDR3 is TGTGCCAGCAGTTTAACGACAGGGTTCACTGAAGCTTTCTTT. The chain recombines TRBV27 with TRBJ1-1; 7 bases are shared with TRBD1. Germline-derived CDR1 and CDR2 are MNHEY and SMNVEV (reference sequence). The length of the CDR3 is 14 residues. J was trimmed by 4 bases and V by 2 bases; bases with no gene match: 4.